These 8 T cell receptor beta chains were all obtained from the same sample, sequenced in a study of OX40 agonist ivuxolimab in advanced cancers. Clones were read by immunoSEQ multiplex PCR, and TCRdb kept only the in-frame ones, dropping some. The repertoire holds about 37,000 clones, 70% to 85% seen once, with roughly 21% in the top ten. The sample consisted of CD4+ or CD8+ T cells sorted from blood, taken in a trial of the OX40 agonist ivuxolimab. These receptors all stem from an adult with an advanced solid tumor such as melanoma, head and neck, liver or kidney cancer.

Here the CDR3 DNA reads TGTGCCAGCAGTGAAAACCGGGGGGGGACTGAAGCTTTCTTT. This sequence encodes CASSENRGGTEAFF. V usage is TRBV2 and J usage is TRBJ1-1, with a tentative D call TRBD1 (5 bases). Germline assignment: CDR1 SNHLY and CDR2 FYNNEI. The CDR3 runs to 14 residues. Trimming removed 2 bases at V and 5 bases at J, with 12 bases between.

The table lists this clone with a few counts. This rearrangement joins TRBV5-8 to TRBJ2-7; no clear D. V lost 1 base to trimming and J lost 1 base, with 9 bases between them. CDR1 is SGHTS, CDR2 YDEGEE, per germline. CDR3 length: 14 amino acids. CDR3 nucleotide sequence: TGTGCCAGCAGCTTGATGTCAGGTTCCTACGAGCAGTACTTC. It specifies CASSLMSGSYEQYF. The whole variable domain, remainder taken from reference TRBV5-8 and TRBJ2-7, is EAGVTQSPTHLIKTRGQQATLRCSPISGHTSVYWYQQALGLGLQFLLWYDEGEERNRGNFPPRFSGRQFPNYSSELNVNALELEDSALYLCASSLMSGSYEQYFGPGTRLTVT.

V and J are TRBV27 and TRBJ2-5, with D possibly being TRBD1 or TRBD2 (6 bases each). Trimming took off 4 bases at V and 3 bases at J, with 15 bases between the two ends. From germline, CDR1 is MNHEY and CDR2 SMNVEV (reference sequence). The CDR3 sequence is 15 residues long. The CDR3: CASSWGAVSEETQYF. The CDR3 DNA reads as TGTGCCAGCAGTTGGGGGGCGGTCTCGGAAGAGACCCAGTACTTC.

The chain combines TRBV6-8 with TRBJ1-4, with D possibly being TRBD1 (6 bases). CDR1 is MNHGY, CDR2 SAAAGT, per germline. The CDR3 runs to 13 residues. V lost 6 bases to trimming and J lost 6 bases, with 11 bases between them. CDR3 residues: CASRVWTDEKLFF. For the CDR3, the DNA is TGTGCCAGCAGAGTCTGGACAGATGAAAAACTGTTTTTT.

This clone was observed a handful of times. The chain uses TRBV15 and TRBJ2-1; 7 bases fit TRBD2. The CDR3 is 16 amino acids. Germline CDR1 reads LNHNV; CDR2 reads YYDKDF (reference sequence). With 5 bases clipped from V and 3 bases from J, the junction kept 10 bases outside the gene matches. CDR3 bases: TGTGCCACCAGCCCCCTGGGTGCGGGGGACTACAATGAGCAGTTCTTC. It translates to CATSPLGAGDYNEQFF.

V is TRBV5-8 and J is TRBJ2-6; D is undetermined. Per the germline V gene, CDR1 is SGHTS and CDR2 is YDEGEE. Trimming stripped 5 bases from V and 2 bases from J, with 11 bases between. CDR3 length equals 15 residues. CDR3 sequence (DNA): TGTGCCAGCAGAGCTACAGACGCTGGGGCCAACGTCCTGACTTTC. The encoded protein is CASRATDAGANVLTF.

The V and J genes are TRBV18 and TRBJ2-2; 7 positions agree with TRBD2. This CDR3 region has 17 residues. With V trimmed by 3 bases and J by 0 bases, 7 bases remained unmatched. Germline V gene sequence: CDR1 KGHSH, CDR2 LQKENI. CDR3 nucleotides: TGTGCCAGCTCACCCCCCTTGGGGGGGGCGAACACCGGGGAGCTGTTTTTT. Protein sequence: CASSPPLGGANTGELFF. The full variable domain, its missing parts supplied by reference TRBV18 and TRBJ2-2, is NAGVMQNPRHLVRRRGQEARLRCSPMKGHSHVYWYRQLPEEGLKFMVYLQKENIIDESGMPKERFSAEFPKEGPSILRIQQVVRGDSAAYFCASSPPLGGANTGELFFGEGSRLTVL.

This rearrangement joins TRBV29-1 to TRBJ1-2; unclear D gene. This CDR3 region has 13 residues. V shed 3 bases and J shed 0 bases, with 8 bases lying between them. The V gene's germline CDR1 is SQVTM and CDR2 ANQGSEA. CDR3 bases: TGCAGCGTTGACGGCGGCACTAACTATGGCTACACCTTC. Amino acids: CSVDGGTNYGYTF.